The next 26 T cell receptor beta chains were all read from a single sample in a study of patients and donors after allogeneic stem cell transplantation. Using its own MiXCR run on the RT-PCR reads, TCRdb lists one record per CDR3 protein. Of about 9,900 distinct CDR3 sequences listed, about 6% are singletons. Sequenced material: blood, either unsorted or a sorted T cell fraction (not recorded which). The receptor source for this set is a human donor who was either an allogeneic HSCT recipient or a stem cell or donor lymphocyte infusion donor (not recorded which). It is not recorded whose cells these are; they may come from a transplant donor.

A remark on this clonotype: A far larger clone is a single base away, which makes a read error likely. CDR3 protein: CASSVGTGKYEQFF. CDR3 nucleotides: TGCGCCAGCAGCGTAGGGACAGGAAAGTACGAGCAGTTCTTC. This chain uses TRBV5-1 with TRBJ2-1; 8 nucleotides line up with TRBD1. V shed 4 bases, J shed 10 bases, and the junction held 10 bases outside the gene matches. Looked up from germline, CDR1 is SGHRS and CDR2 is YFSETQ. CDR3 length: 14 residues.

This clonotype appeared many times. V and J are TRBV6-6 and TRBJ2-5; 12 nucleotides agree with TRBD2. Per germline, CDR1 MNHNY and CDR2 SVGAGI (reference sequence). V was pared by 10 bases and J by 5 bases, with 5 bases of the junction left unmatched. This CDR3 is built from 13 residues. The CDR3 sequence: CAIRLAGAETQYF. DNA for the CDR3: TGTGCCATTCGACTAGCGGGAGCCGAGACCCAGTACTTC.

This clonotype was detected ten times or more. The CDR3 coding sequence is TGTGCCAGCAGCTTGGTCCTAGCGGGAACAGATGAGCAGTTCTTC. This translates into CASSLVLAGTDEQFF. The chain combines TRBV5-4 with TRBJ2-1, with 9 positions matching TRBD2. V lost 0 bases to trimming and J lost 8 bases; unmatched junction nucleotides: 6. The CDR3 spans 15 residues. Germline lookup yields CDR1 SGHNT and CDR2 YYREEE (reference sequence).

As concerns this clonotype: At one boundary the junction diverges from the germline segment, which might be a read error. The V gene is TRBV7-7, the J gene TRBJ2-3; TRBD2 agrees at 10 bases. The CDR3 is made up of 20 amino acids. Germline assignment: CDR1 SSHAT and CDR2 FNYEAQ (reference sequence). The CDR3 bases are TGTGCTAGCAGCTACTTATACCCCCCCGGGACTAGCGACCTCACAGATACGCAGTATTTT. Translated: CASSYLYPPGTSDLTDTQYF.

This clonotype was picked up many times. The V call is TRBV6-5, the J call TRBJ1-3, with a possible D match to TRBD1 (5 bases). The CDR3 covers 14 residues. The V gene lost 0 bases and the J gene lost 13 bases, with 16 bases spanning the gap. CDR1 MNHEY and CDR2 SVGAGI come from the germline V gene. The CDR3 loop reads CASSYSEGVGAIYF. Written as DNA, the CDR3 is TGTGCCAGCAGTTACTCTGAAGGGGTGGGCGCAATATATTTT.

This clonotype was counted ten times or more. This chain's CDR3 is CAWGTGNTEAFF. The CDR3 coding sequence is TGTGCCTGGGGAACAGGGAACACTGAAGCTTTCTTT. The chain has TRBV30 and TRBJ1-1; tentatively, D is TRBD1 (5 bases). V shed 5 bases and J shed 1 base, with 8 bases lying between them. The germline CDR1 and CDR2 sequences are GTSNPN and SVGIG (reference sequence). This CDR3 comprises 12 residues.

By share, this clonotype ranks as medium-sized. The rearrangement links TRBV6-5 to TRBJ1-1; the D gene is possibly TRBD1 (6 bases). The germline V and J ends were trimmed by 0 bases and 8 bases, with 19 bases remaining between them. The germline CDR1 and CDR2 sequences are MNHEY and SVGAGI. This CDR3 region has 16 residues. The CDR3 bases are TGTGCCAGCAGTTACTCAGGGGGTACCGGGGCCCTAGAAGCTTTCTTT. Its protein is CASSYSGGTGALEAFF.

The table lists this clonotype with a few counts. This sequence joins TRBV6-5 and TRBJ2-7; possible D gene TRBD1, 6 bases. Between the trimmed V and J ends, which lost 10 bases and 1 base, there was a span of 11 bases. CDR1 and CDR2 from the germline V gene are MNHEY and SVGAGI. This CDR3 has 12 amino acids. CDR3 sequence (DNA): TGTGCCACCTTGGACAGTTCCTACGAGCAGTACTTC. It is translated as CATLDSSYEQYF.

This clonotype showed up many times. The V and J genes are TRBV6-1 and TRBJ1-2; 9 bases line up with TRBD1. J lost 4 bases, V lost 6 bases, and 12 bases had no gene match. Germline V gene lookup returns CDR1 MNHNS and CDR2 SASEGT. The CDR3 is 16 amino acids. The CDR3 loop reads CASSATGTGLGYGYTF. As DNA, the CDR3 is TGTGCCAGCAGCGCGACCGGGACAGGGTTGGGCTATGGCTACACCTTC.

This clonotype has a count of ten or more. The chain is built from TRBV7-2 and TRBJ2-5, with D hard to call. This CDR3 contains 12 residues. From germline, CDR1 is SGHTA and CDR2 FQGNSA. V was shortened by 5 bases and J by 0 bases, with 4 bases between the two germline ends. The chain's CDR3 is CASSRYQETQYF. The CDR3 coding sequence is TGTGCCAGCAGCCGGTACCAAGAGACCCAGTACTTC.

In its sample, this clonotype ranks as medium-sized. This chain links TRBV20-1 with TRBJ2-2; 10 bases fit TRBD2. CDR3 length: 16 residues. The V segment lost 0 bases and the J segment 2 bases; nucleotides outside the gene matches: 3. CDR1 and CDR2 (germline): DFQATT, SNEGSKA (reference sequence). The CDR3 reads CSARDPLAGNTGELFF. The CDR3 DNA reads as TGCAGTGCTAGAGATCCACTAGCGGGAAACACCGGGGAGCTGTTTTTT.

This clonotype was seen ten or more times. Here the CDR3 reads CASSLGTEKLFF. The DNA for the CDR3 is TGCGCCAGCAGCTTAGGGACAGAGAAGCTGTTTTTT. This chain connects TRBV5-1 to TRBJ2-2; 7 bases align to TRBD1. CDR3 length: 12 amino acids. V trimming: 2 bases; J trimming: 12 bases; junction bases outside the gene matches: 4. Germline assignment: CDR1 SGHRS and CDR2 YFSETQ.

This clonotype is classed as medium-sized. The chain couples TRBV18 to TRBJ2-3; a possible D gene is TRBD2 (6 bases). Germline loops: CDR1 KGHSH, CDR2 LQKENI. This CDR3 is 15 amino acids long. V was pared by 3 bases and J by 5 bases, with 15 bases between. This CDR3 is CASSPPMKGGDTQYF. Written as DNA, the CDR3 is TGTGCCAGCTCACCCCCGATGAAGGGAGGAGATACGCAGTATTTT.

In its sample, this clonotype was seen many times. This chain joins TRBV6-5 and TRBJ2-7, with a possible D match to TRBD1 (5 bases). V was trimmed by 2 bases and J by 5 bases, leaving 13 bases between them. CDR1 and CDR2 from the germline V gene are MNHEY and SVGAGI. The CDR3 is made up of 14 amino acids. The CDR3 loop reads CASSYRPGMDEQYF. CDR3 bases: TGTGCCAGCAGTTACCGCCCAGGGATGGACGAGCAGTACTTC.

This clonotype was recorded many times. This may stem from a read error, because a much larger clone lies one nucleotide away. The V gene is TRBV7-2, the J gene TRBJ1-1; unclear D gene. The CDR3 is 13 residues long. Germline V gene sequence: CDR1 SGHTA, CDR2 FQGNSA. The CDR3 is CASSLGTSNEVFF. As DNA, the CDR3 is TGTGCCAGCAGCTTAGGGACGTCTAATGAAGTTTTCTTT.

This clonotype was counted a few times. J is TRBJ2-3 and V is TRBV5-4; D is ambiguous. The CDR3 is made up of 14 amino acids. The V end was cut by 0 bases, the J end by 0 bases, with 5 bases between. Per germline, CDR1 SGHNT and CDR2 YYREEE (reference sequence). CDR3 coding DNA: TGTGCCAGCAGCTTGGCTATGAGCACAGATACGCAGTATTTT. Translating it yields CASSLAMSTDTQYF.

This clonotype has a count of ten or more. This sequence joins TRBV28 and TRBJ1-3, with unresolved D. Germline loops: CDR1 MDHEN, CDR2 SYDVKM. CDR3 length equals 12 residues. The V end was cut by 3 bases, the J end by 4 bases, with 4 bases between. The CDR3 DNA reads TGTGCCAGCAGTTTTTTAGGAAACACCATATATTTT. It specifies CASSFLGNTIYF.

This clonotype was found many times. This rearrangement joins TRBV5-6 to TRBJ2-7; 12 nucleotides agree with TRBD2. Germline CDR1 reads SGHDT; CDR2 reads YYEEEE. J gave up 7 bases and V 5 bases, and 7 bases lay outside the gene matches. There are 14 residues in the CDR3. CDR3: CASSLTSGRVEQYF. The CDR3 DNA is TGTGCCAGCAGTCTGACTAGCGGGAGAGTAGAGCAGTACTTC.

The sample holds a few counts of this clonotype. This chain connects TRBV19 to TRBJ2-1, with D possibly TRBD2 on 6 matching bases. The V gene lost 4 bases and the J gene lost 6 bases, with 13 bases spanning the gap. Germline V lookup: CDR1 LNHDA, CDR2 SQIVND (reference sequence). The CDR3 sequence is 14 residues long. CDR3 in amino acids: CASSSGIGRNEQFF. The CDR3 coding sequence is TGTGCCAGTAGTAGCGGGATAGGTCGCAATGAGCAGTTCTTC. The entire variable domain, with the rest obtained from reference TRBV19 and TRBJ2-1, is as follows: DGGITQSPKYLFRKEGQNVTLSCEQNLNHDAMYWYRQDPGQGLRLIYYSQIVNDFQKGDIAEGYSVSREKKESFPLTVTSAQKNPTAFYLCASSSGIGRNEQFFGPGTRLTVL.

This clonotype showed up many times. V gene TRBV5-1 combines with J gene TRBJ1-4; D unclear. The CDR3 is 14 residues long. The V gene lost 1 base and the J gene lost 0 bases, with 4 bases spanning the gap. Germline values: CDR1 SGHRS, CDR2 YFSETQ. The CDR3 sequence is CASSLTATNEKLFF. The CDR3 DNA reads TGCGCCAGCAGCTTGACAGCAACTAATGAAAAACTGTTTTTT. The variable domain in full, with the rest retrieved from reference TRBV5-1 and TRBJ1-4, is KAGVTQTPRYLIKTRGQQVTLSCSPISGHRSVSWYQQTPGQGLQFLFEYFSETQRNKGNFPGRFSGRQFSNSRSEMNVSTLELGDSALYLCASSLTATNEKLFFGSGTQLSVL.

The sample holds a few counts of this clonotype. V and J are TRBV5-1 and TRBJ2-1; D is undetermined. V was pared by 5 bases and J by 2 bases, with 11 bases between. CDR3 length equals 14 residues. Germline values: CDR1 SGHRS, CDR2 YFSETQ. The CDR3 sequence: CASREWGTYNEQFF. Written as DNA, the CDR3 is TGCGCCAGCAGAGAATGGGGTACCTACAATGAGCAGTTCTTC. The entire variable domain, with the rest obtained from reference TRBV5-1 and TRBJ2-1, is as follows: KAGVTQTPRYLIKTRGQQVTLSCSPISGHRSVSWYQQTPGQGLQFLFEYFSETQRNKGNFPGRFSGRQFSNSRSEMNVSTLELGDSALYLCASREWGTYNEQFFGPGTRLTVL.

The sample holds many counts of this clonotype. CDR3 sequence (DNA): TGTGCCAGCAGACCGGGCCTAGCGGGCACCGGGGAGCTGTTTTTT. Amino acid sequence: CASRPGLAGTGELFF. The chain is built from TRBV6-6 and TRBJ2-2; 8 nucleotides agree with TRBD2. Germline V gene sequence: CDR1 MNHNY, CDR2 SVGAGI (reference sequence). The CDR3 is made up of 15 amino acids. After removal of 6 bases from V and 4 bases from J, the junction contained 7 bases not matched to a gene.

Within the sample, this clonotype is medium-sized (0.01 to 0.1%). The CDR3 loop reads CASSLVGTRGEQFF. In nucleotides, the CDR3 is TGTGCCAGCAGCTTAGTCGGGACTAGAGGTGAGCAGTTCTTC. The chain carries TRBV7-8 and TRBJ2-1, with 8 bases identical to TRBD2. The junction had 5 bases not matched to a gene; V was cut back by 1 base and J by 9 bases. The CDR3 is 14 amino acids. Germline V lookup: CDR1 SGHVS, CDR2 FQNEAQ.

This clonotype was seen many times. This chain connects TRBV7-8 to TRBJ2-5, with TRBD2 matching over 14 bases. The germline CDR1 and CDR2 sequences are SGHVS and FQNEAQ. The CDR3 spans 17 residues. The V gene end was trimmed by 5 bases and the J gene end by 2 bases; junction bases not matched to a gene: 7. The CDR3 loop reads CASSRFRLAGGQETQYF. The CDR3 DNA is TGTGCCAGCAGCCGCTTTAGACTAGCGGGAGGGCAAGAGACCCAGTACTTC.

This clonotype was recorded at least ten times. The chain joins TRBV7-3 to TRBJ2-3, with 8 nucleotides matching TRBD2. There are 15 residues in the CDR3. Trimming removed 3 bases from V and 4 bases from J; junction bases left unmatched: 6. The germline V gene encodes CDR1 SGHTA and CDR2 FQGTGA. The CDR3 region is CASSFGLASADTQYF. In nucleotides, the CDR3 is TGTGCCAGCAGCTTTGGACTAGCAAGCGCAGATACGCAGTATTTT.

This clonotype is large in the sample. V gene TRBV20-1 combines with J gene TRBJ1-5; D is unresolved. This CDR3 spans 13 amino acids. In germline, CDR1 is DFQATT, CDR2 SNEGSKA (reference sequence). The V gene lost 5 bases and the J gene lost 5 bases, with 13 bases spanning the gap. The CDR3 here is CSAAPGSHQPQHF. The DNA for the CDR3 is TGCAGTGCTGCCCCCGGGTCCCATCAGCCCCAGCATTTT.